The 9 T cell receptor beta chains below come from one sample, sequenced in a study of T cells in localized non-small cell lung cancer. Using immunoSEQ multiplex PCR, the repertoire was profiled, and TCRdb retains in-frame clones only, with some absent. The data contain over 30,000 clones, 85% to 90% of them seen just once; the ten biggest clones take up 3.5% to 5%. This specimen consisted of peripheral blood, obtained before any cancer treatment. Receptor source: a man aged 35 to 69 with stage I lung adenocarcinoma.

V is TRBV29-1 and J is TRBJ1-3; 7 nucleotides match TRBD1. CDR3 length: 14 amino acids. The junction had 6 bases not matched to a gene; V was cut back by 6 bases and J by 1 base. CDR1 and CDR2 (germline): SQVTM, ANQGSEA. CDR3 residues: CSVPEQGSGNTIYF. The CDR3, as DNA: TGCAGCGTCCCAGAACAGGGGTCTGGAAACACCATATATTTT. Drawing the rest from reference TRBV29-1 and TRBJ1-3, the complete variable domain is SAVISQKPSRDICQRGTSLTIQCQVDSQVTMMFWYRQQPGQSLTLIATANQGSEATYESGFVIDKFPISRPNLTFSTLTVSNMSPEDSSIYLCSVPEQGSGNTIYFGEGSWLTVV.

The chain employs TRBV19 and TRBJ2-2, with D perhaps TRBD1 or TRBD2 (5 bases each). Germline assignment: CDR1 LNHDA and CDR2 SQIVND (reference sequence). The CDR3 runs 14 residues. V was shortened by 3 bases and J by 5 bases, with 10 bases between the two germline ends. The DNA for the CDR3 is TGTGCCAGTAGTATTTCGAGGGGTACCGGGGAGCTGTTTTTT. Translating it yields CASSISRGTGELFF.

This rearrangement joins TRBV18 to TRBJ1-1; TRBD1 might be the D (5 bases). Germline CDR1 KGHSH, CDR2 LQKENI. The V end lost 2 bases, the J end lost 6 bases, and 10 bases lay between the germline ends. The CDR3 runs 13 residues. The CDR3, as DNA: TGTGCCAGCTCACCAGGGGGTTCGGCTGAAGCTTTCTTT. It encodes CASSPGGSAEAFF.

V usage is TRBV18 and J usage is TRBJ2-3; D is perhaps TRBD1 (5 bases). V was shortened by 3 bases and J by 5 bases, with 6 bases between the two germline ends. The CDR3 consists of 12 residues. The germline gives CDR1 KGHSH, CDR2 LQKENI. This CDR3 reads CASSPDRDTQYF. CDR3 DNA: TGTGCCAGCTCACCCGACAGAGATACGCAGTATTTT.

Comment on this clone: The same CDR3 is also encoded by other DNA sequences in this sample. The chain employs TRBV2 and TRBJ1-5, with D maybe TRBD1 (5 bases). The CDR3 is made up of 13 amino acids. Germline assignment: CDR1 SNHLY and CDR2 FYNNEI. V was pared by 5 bases and J by 6 bases, with 11 bases between. The CDR3 nucleotides read TGTGCCAGCAGTCTTCAGGGAAGTCAGCCCCAGCATTTT. Protein sequence: CASSLQGSQPQHF.

The chain recombines TRBV27 with TRBJ1-4, with no clear D. Trimming pared 3 bases from V and 5 bases from J, leaving 10 bases between. The germline CDR1 and CDR2 sequences are MNHEY and SMNVEV (reference sequence). The CDR3 sequence is 14 residues long. The CDR3 DNA is TGTGCCAGCAGTTTGAGCACGGCAAATGAAAAACTGTTTTTT. The encoded protein is CASSLSTANEKLFF.

CDR3 loop: CASISRGPQHF. CDR3 nucleotides: TGTGCCAGCATTTCCCGGGGGCCCCAGCATTTT. The chain links TRBV28 to TRBJ1-5; D unresolved. The CDR3 consists of 11 residues. Germline V gives CDR1 MDHEN, CDR2 SYDVKM. Trimming removed 7 bases at V and 9 bases at J, with 10 bases between.

A remark on this clone: A read error may produce the germline difference seen at one junction end. The chain combines TRBV5-1 with TRBJ1-1; TRBD1 matches at 8 bases. The germline V gene has CDR1 SGHRS and CDR2 YFSETQ. The CDR3 length is 14 residues. CDR3 loop: CASSLEAGTGRYGF. The CDR3 nucleotides are TGCGCCAGCAGCTTGGAGGCAGGGACAGGCAGGTACGGCTTT.

The V call is TRBV7-8, the J call TRBJ1-1; D perhaps matches TRBD1 (6 bases). The CDR3 runs 13 residues. Germline V gene sequence: CDR1 SGHVS, CDR2 FQNEAQ. Trimming stripped 3 bases from V and 1 base from J, with 6 bases between. The CDR3, as DNA: TGTGCCAGCAGCTTGGACAGGAACACTGAAGCTTTCTTT. It encodes CASSLDRNTEAFF.